Below are 10 T cell receptor beta chains sequenced from a single sample in a study of PD-1 blockade in classical Hodgkin lymphoma. Brentuximab vedotin exposure varied, and every patient relapsed after autologous stem cell transplantation. The assay was immunoSEQ multiplex PCR, and TCRdb's table has in-frame clones only and misses some. The sample shows approximately 17,000 clones, about two thirds of them seen only once. Sequencing used peripheral blood mononuclear cells (PBMCs), obtained before the second cycle of nivolumab. These receptors came from a human donor with classical Hodgkin lymphoma.

This clone showed up just once. J is TRBJ2-7 and V is TRBV29-1; a weak D match, TRBD1 (5 bases). CDR3 length: 15 residues. The V and J ends lost 4 bases and 2 bases respectively, with 18 bases between them. CDR1 SQVTM and CDR2 ANQGSEA come from the germline V gene. The CDR3: CSVGQTEDGPYEQYF. Here the CDR3 DNA reads TGCAGCGTTGGACAGACTGAGGACGGTCCCTACGAGCAGTACTTC.

The chain is built from TRBV6-5 and TRBJ2-5, with TRBD1 as a possible D gene (8 bases). V shed 5 bases and J shed 3 bases, with 13 bases lying between them. Germline assignment: CDR1 MNHEY and CDR2 SVGAGI. The CDR3 sequence is 14 residues long. The CDR3 loop reads CASSVQGGEETQYF. CDR3 DNA: TGTGCCAGCAGTGTACAGGGGGGGGAAGAGACCCAGTACTTC.

This clone was recorded a few times. The chain combines TRBV27 with TRBJ2-7; D may correspond to TRBD1 or TRBD2 (5 bases each). CDR1 MNHEY and CDR2 SMNVEV come from the germline V gene (reference sequence). This CDR3 has 16 residues. V dropped 5 bases and J dropped 1 base, with 18 bases sitting between them. Written as DNA, the CDR3 is TGTGCCAGCAGTCTCAGGGTGTCGGGAACTTCCTACGAGCAGTACTTC. Translating it yields CASSLRVSGTSYEQYF.

The chain employs TRBV11-2 and TRBJ2-1; no clear D. The germline V and J ends were trimmed by 2 bases and 3 bases, with 5 bases remaining between them. Germline CDR1 and CDR2: SGHAT and FQNNGV. The CDR3 loop spans 13 amino acids. The CDR3 nucleotides read TGTGCCAGCAGCTTACTACTCTACAATGAGCAGTTCTTC. Translating gives CASSLLLYNEQFF. The complete variable domain, with remaining parts taken from reference TRBV11-2 and TRBJ2-1, reads EAGVAQSPRYKIIEKRQSVAFWCNPISGHATLYWYQQILGQGPKLLIQFQNNGVVDDSQLPKDRFSAERLKGVDSTLKIQPAKLEDSAVYLCASSLLLYNEQFFGPGTRLTVL.

This chain connects TRBV6-1 to TRBJ2-7; TRBD2 matches 10 bases. V shed 4 bases, J shed 12 bases, and the junction held 3 bases outside the gene matches. The V gene's germline CDR1 is MNHNS and CDR2 SASEGT. The CDR3 has 11 residues. CDR3 loop: CASSVSGRTYF. As DNA, the CDR3 is TGTGCCAGCAGTGTTAGCGGGAGGACGTACTTC.

In this sample, this clone turned up a few times. This sequence joins TRBV7-9 and TRBJ2-7; 8 bases map to TRBD1. This CDR3 comprises 14 residues. In germline, CDR1 is SEHNR, CDR2 FQNEAQ (reference sequence). V lost 5 bases, J lost 1 base, and 4 bases stayed unmatched. The CDR3 here is CASSRQGTSYEQYF. CDR3 bases: TGTGCCAGCAGCAGACAGGGGACTTCCTACGAGCAGTACTTC.

The chain uses TRBV27 and TRBJ1-4; possibly TRBD1 for D (6 bases). Germline V gene data show CDR1 as MNHEY and CDR2 as SMNVEV (reference sequence). V lost 5 bases, J lost 8 bases, and 12 bases lay in between. This CDR3 has 13 amino acids. CDR3 region: CASSIWGGEKLFF. The CDR3 region has the DNA TGTGCCAGCAGTATCTGGGGGGGCGAAAAACTGTTTTTT. Filled out from reference TRBV27 and TRBJ1-4, the complete variable domain reads EAQVTQNPRYLITVTGKKLTVTCSQNMNHEYMSWYRQDPGLGLRQIYYSMNVEVTDKGDVPEGYKVSRKEKRNFPLILESPSPNQTSLYFCASSIWGGEKLFFGSGTQLSVL.

The chain joins TRBV7-9 to TRBJ1-2; D ambiguous. The V and J ends lost 5 bases and 10 bases respectively, with 17 bases between them. The CDR3 is 13 residues long. The germline V gene has CDR1 SEHNR and CDR2 FQNEAQ (reference sequence). The CDR3 region is CASSADVEVDYTF. The DNA of the CDR3 is TGTGCCAGCAGCGCGGACGTGGAAGTCGACTACACCTTC.

This rearrangement joins TRBV27 to TRBJ1-1, with D hard to call. Trimming took 2 bases from V and 0 from J, leaving 10 bases between them. The CDR3 runs 15 residues. Germline-derived CDR1 and CDR2 are MNHEY and SMNVEV (reference sequence). The CDR3 loop reads CASSLTPNLNTEAFF. CDR3 coding DNA: TGTGCCAGCAGTTTAACTCCGAATTTGAACACTGAAGCTTTCTTT.

The rearrangement joins TRBV7-2 to TRBJ2-4; no clear D. The CDR3 sequence is 14 residues long. Per the germline V gene, CDR1 is SGHTA and CDR2 is FQGNSA. V lost 3 bases and J 0 bases, leaving 6 bases between the germline ends. CDR3 nucleotides: TGTGCCAGCAGCTTGGATTTAGCCAAAAACATTCAGTACTTC. Its translation: CASSLDLAKNIQYF.